The clone carrying this T cell receptor (beta chain) occurred many times. Antigen specificity is unknown. Germline V CDR1 and CDR2: SGHDT, YYEEEE. Trimming took 4 bases from V and 3 from J, leaving 13 bases between them. This CDR3 is 15 amino acids long. This entry belongs to a study of blood T cells in healthy people across ages. General study points: Both naive CD4+ cell counts and diversity were greater in long-lived donors than in aged donors.

Sample-barcoded 5' priming and a J-beta primer mix drove a second PCR of about 7 to 11 cycles. TCRdb called the 5' RACE reads again in MiXCR, with one record for every CDR3 protein. This table has 710,000 or so distinct CDR3 sequences, 32% appearing once. Healthy Russian Caucasian donors spanned ages about 6 to 100 years. Researchers isolated at least 6.5 million PBMCs per sample. Total RNA, at least 5.5 micrograms per sample, came from PBMCs. The sample consisted of blood. This TCR was sampled from a woman of 80 years or more in good health. The chain has TRBV5-6 and TRBJ2-2, with a tentative D call TRBD1 (5 bases). The CDR3 bases are TGTGCCAGCAGCCTGGACATTTGGGACACCGGGGAGCTGTTTTTT. It yields the protein CASSLDIWDTGELFF.